This T cell receptor beta chain emerged from a study of cytomegalovirus exposure and HLA in healthy donors. Study results and caveats: Later on, an analysis tied over 15,000 TCR beta sequences to HLA alleles at 0.05 false discovery rate. When presence/absence was analysed, sequencing depth was taken to be roughly uniform across donors.

The primer mix had 60 Vbeta and 13 Jbeta primers. Method: immunoSEQ multiplex PCR; TCRdb's copy keeps in-frame clones and lacks some. The sample holds some 180,000 clones, 65% to 85% seen once. Regarding this clone: The antigen remains unidentified.

Sequences were obtained from PBMCs. The origin of this receptor is a female donor in good health and CMV-seronegative.

CDR3 region: CASSLGTGNEQFF. DNA for the CDR3: TGTGCCAGCAGTTTGGGGACAGGGAATGAGCAGTTCTTC. V and J are TRBV27 and TRBJ2-1, with 9 positions matching TRBD1. Trimming removed 3 bases from V and 7 bases from J; junction bases left unmatched: 1. The CDR3 runs to 13 residues. Germline V gene data show CDR1 as MNHEY and CDR2 as SMNVEV (reference sequence).